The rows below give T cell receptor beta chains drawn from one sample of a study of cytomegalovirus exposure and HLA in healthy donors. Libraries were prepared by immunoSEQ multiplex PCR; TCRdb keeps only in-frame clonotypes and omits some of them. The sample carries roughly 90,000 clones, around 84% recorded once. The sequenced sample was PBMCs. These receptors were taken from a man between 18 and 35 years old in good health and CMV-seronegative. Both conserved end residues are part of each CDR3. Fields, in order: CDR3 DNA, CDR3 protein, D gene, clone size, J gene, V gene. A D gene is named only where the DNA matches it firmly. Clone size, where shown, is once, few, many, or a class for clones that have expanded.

DNA: TGTGCCAGCAGCTTATCCGGGGGTAACGAGCAGTACTTC; CDR3: CASSLSGGNEQYF; D: NA; size: NA; J: TRBJ2-7; V: TRBV11-3
DNA: TGTGCCAGCAGTGAAGCGCTTCCGGGGACAGGGGCCGAAAAACTGTTTTTT; CDR3: CASSEALPGTGAEKLFF; D: TRBD1; size: once; J: TRBJ1-4; V: TRBV2
DNA: TGTGCCAGCAGCTTGGGGGCAGTCCTTGGCTATGGCTACACCTTC; CDR3: CASSLGAVLGYGYTF; D: NA; size: once; J: TRBJ1-2; V: TRBV5-6
DNA: TGTGCCAGCATAGACAGGGCCGGCGAGCAGTACTTC; CDR3: CASIDRAGEQYF; D: TRBD1; size: NA; J: TRBJ2-7; V: TRBV6-5
DNA: TGTGCAACCCAGGGGGAGAACTCCTACGAGCAGTACTTC; CDR3: CATQGENSYEQYF; D: TRBD1; size: NA; J: TRBJ2-7; V: TRBV19
DNA: TGTGCCAGCAGCTTAGGTGGTAGCGGGGGCCAAAACATTCAGTACTTC; CDR3: CASSLGGSGGQNIQYF; D: TRBD2; size: NA; J: TRBJ2-4; V: TRBV7-6
DNA: TGTGCCAGCAGTCCCGGGACAGCGAACACTGAAGCTTTCTTT; CDR3: CASSPGTANTEAFF; D: TRBD1; size: NA; J: TRBJ1-1; V: TRBV27
DNA: TGCGCCAGCAGCTTGTCCCCAGGGACTGCCCCCCTCTACGAGCAGTACTTC; CDR3: CASSLSPGTAPLYEQYF; D: NA; size: NA; J: TRBJ2-7; V: TRBV5-1
DNA: TGTGCCAGCAGTGTTGAACAGGGGGATGGCTACACCTTC; CDR3: CASSVEQGDGYTF; D: TRBD1; size: NA; J: TRBJ1-2; V: TRBV2
DNA: TGTGCCAGCAGCCCCTCGACAGGCTACTCCTACAATGAGCAGTTCTTC; CDR3: CASSPSTGYSYNEQFF; D: NA; size: NA; J: TRBJ2-1; V: TRBV9
DNA: TGTGCCAGCAGCTTATTGCCCGCAGGGGGACAGGGAAATTCACCCCTCCACTTT; CDR3: CASSLLPAGGQGNSPLHF; D: TRBD1; size: NA; J: TRBJ1-6; V: TRBV7-6
DNA: TGTGCCAGTAGTATAGGCAGGGGAACTGAAGCTTTCTTT; CDR3: CASSIGRGTEAFF; D: NA; size: NA; J: TRBJ1-1; V: TRBV19
DNA: TGTTCCAGCAGGTCCTACCGGACAGGGGTCTACGAGCAGTACTTC; CDR3: CSSRSYRTGVYEQYF; D: TRBD1; size: NA; J: TRBJ2-7; V: TRBV7-9
DNA: TGCGCCAGCAGCTTGGGCAGTATGAACACTGAAGCTTTCTTT; CDR3: CASSLGSMNTEAFF; D: NA; size: NA; J: TRBJ1-1; V: TRBV5-1
DNA: TGTGCCAGCAGCTTGGAGGGGACTAGCGGGGGGACCCAGTACTTC; CDR3: CASSLEGTSGGTQYF; D: TRBD2; size: NA; J: TRBJ2-5; V: TRBV5-4
DNA: TGTGCCATCAGTGAGGGAGGGACTGAAGCTTCCTTT; CDR3: CAISEGGTEASF; D: NA; size: once; J: TRBJ1-1; V: TRBV10-3
DNA: TGCAGTGTTCTGCCGGAGCCTATGTTTTTT; CDR3: CSVLPEPMFF; D: NA; size: NA; J: TRBJ1-4; V: TRBV20-1
DNA: TGTGCCAGCAGTTTTGGAGCAGGGCGGTCCTTCTCCTACGAGCAGTACTTC; CDR3: CASSFGAGRSFSYEQYF; D: NA; size: NA; J: TRBJ2-7; V: TRBV28
DNA: TGCGCCAGCAGCTTGTTGGGACAGGGGAACAATGAGCAGTTCTTC; CDR3: CASSLLGQGNNEQFF; D: TRBD1; size: NA; J: TRBJ2-1; V: TRBV5-1
DNA: TGTGCCAGCAGCGGTCAGGGCTACGAGCAGTACTTC; CDR3: CASSGQGYEQYF; D: NA; size: NA; J: TRBJ2-7; V: TRBV9
DNA: TGCGCCAGCAGCATCGACAGGGGGGGGAATGAGCAGTTCTTC; CDR3: CASSIDRGGNEQFF; D: TRBD1; size: NA; J: TRBJ2-1; V: TRBV5-1
DNA: TGTTCCAGCAGCTTGCTTAAAGGGGATACTGAAGCTTTCTTT; CDR3: CSSSLLKGDTEAFF; D: NA; size: NA; J: TRBJ1-1; V: TRBV7-9
DNA: TGTGCCAGCAGTCCACCGACAGGAATAGGCTATGGCTACACCTTC; CDR3: CASSPPTGIGYGYTF; D: NA; size: NA; J: TRBJ1-2; V: TRBV6-5
DNA: TGTGCCAGCAGTTCGTATAGCGGGGAGCTGTTTTTT; CDR3: CASSSYSGELFF; D: NA; size: once; J: TRBJ2-2; V: TRBV6-1
DNA: TGTGCCAGCAGTATCAGGACAGGGGGCGGAATACCCCTCCACTTT; CDR3: CASSIRTGGGIPLHF; D: TRBD1; size: NA; J: TRBJ1-6; V: TRBV28